The 25 T cell receptor beta chains given below trace back to one sample, sequenced in a study of blood T cells in healthy people across ages. The authors ran a second PCR of about 6 to 11 cycles using a sample-barcoded 5' primer and a J-beta primer mix. TCRdb analysed the 5' RACE reads with MiXCR anew, one entry per CDR3 protein. The data contain 700,000 to 1,000,000 distinct CDR3 sequences, 40% to 50% of them singletons. Sequenced sample: blood. Every receptor here comes from a man in his sixties in good health.

The CDR3 nucleotides read TGCAGTGCTAGCCAAGGGGGCATGGGCGACACCTTC. Translation: CSASQGGMGDTF. This chain joins TRBV20-1 and TRBJ1-2; 7 bases match TRBD1. The CDR3 loop spans 12 amino acids. Germline V gene lookup returns CDR1 DFQATT and CDR2 SNEGSKA (reference sequence). V gave up 3 bases and J gave up 12 bases; unmatched junction bases: 10.

The chain employs TRBV2 and TRBJ2-1, with 13 positions matching TRBD2. Germline V lookup: CDR1 SNHLY, CDR2 FYNNEI. The CDR3 spans 15 residues. J was trimmed by 8 bases and V by 6 bases; bases with no gene match: 7. CDR3 loop: CASRDRLAGGHEQFF. In DNA form, the CDR3 reads TGTGCCAGCAGGGACCGACTAGCGGGGGGCCATGAGCAGTTCTTC.

DNA for the CDR3: TGTGCCAGCAGTTTAGGGGGACGGGCAGAGACCCAGTACTTC. Residues: CASSLGGRAETQYF. J is TRBJ2-5 and V is TRBV27; D is possibly TRBD1 or TRBD2 (5 bases each). The CDR3 covers 14 residues. The germline V gene encodes CDR1 MNHEY and CDR2 SMNVEV (reference sequence). V was clipped by 2 bases and J by 4 bases, with 11 bases between them.

This clonotype appeared once. This chain connects TRBV10-3 to TRBJ2-3; D unresolved. The CDR3 runs to 13 residues. Germline V gene data show CDR1 as ENHRY and CDR2 as SYGVKD. V was shortened by 4 bases and J by 1 base, with 6 bases between the two germline ends. The CDR3 nucleotides are TGTGCCATCAGTGTTCGGGGCACAGATACGCAGTATTTT. The encoded protein is CAISVRGTDTQYF.

This clonotype occurred once. CDR3 region: CASSYSNRGSWPLHF. The CDR3 DNA sequence: TGTGCCAGCAGTTACAGCAACAGGGGTAGTTGGCCCCTCCACTTT. The chain couples TRBV6-5 to TRBJ1-6; TRBD1 agrees at 7 bases. CDR3 length: 15 residues. Trimming removed 2 bases from V and 13 bases from J; junction bases left unmatched: 11. Germline CDR1 reads MNHEY; CDR2 reads SVGAGI.

V usage is TRBV21-1 and J usage is TRBJ2-3; the table's D gene call, TRBD1, was not cross checked with the DNA. TRBV21-1 corresponds to a pseudogene. CDR3 length: 19 residues. CDR3 in DNA: TGTGCCAGCAGCAAGCCACCAAACGACAGGGACGAAGACACAGATACGCAGTATTTT. Its translation: CASSKPPNDRDEDTDTQYF.

V and J are TRBV4-3 and TRBJ1-1; D uncertain. The CDR3 runs to 15 residues. The V gene's germline CDR1 is LGHNA and CDR2 YSLEER. Trimming removed 1 base at V and 1 base at J, with 10 bases between. CDR3 coding DNA: TGCGCCAGCAGCCAAGGAGTATACACGAACACTGAAGCTTTCTTT. It translates to CASSQGVYTNTEAFF.

This clonotype was seen a handful of times. The chain employs TRBV25-1 and TRBJ2-7; 9 nucleotides line up with TRBD2. Germline V CDR1 and CDR2: MGHDK, SYGVNS. The CDR3 consists of 16 residues. The J segment lost 2 bases and the V segment lost 0 bases, leaving 5 bases of the junction unmatched. The CDR3, as DNA: TGTGCCAGCAGTGAATATGGCGCTAGCGGGGCCTACGAGCAGTACTTC. As protein: CASSEYGASGAYEQYF.

This clonotype occurred many times. The chain recombines TRBV6-6 with TRBJ2-7; 11 positions match TRBD1. Trimming cost V 7 bases and J 7 bases; bases outside gene matches: 12. The CDR3 contains 15 residues. CDR1 is MNHNY and CDR2 is SVGAGI in the germline V gene (reference sequence). CDR3 sequence: CASTPGQGGTREQYF. CDR3 coding DNA: TGTGCCAGCACCCCGGGACAGGGGGGCACCCGGGAGCAGTACTTC.

The chain links TRBV7-8 to TRBJ2-4; TRBD1 might be the D (6 bases). The J call could be wrong; TRBJ2-7 is a better fit for the DNA end. The CDR3 runs to 14 residues. Germline V gene data show CDR1 as SGHVS and CDR2 as FQNEAQ. The CDR3 DNA follows: TGTGCCAGCAGCGTAGAAGTAGGGGGCTACGAGCAGTACTTC. Residues: CASSVEVGGYEQYF.

This clonotype appeared a few times. The chain carries TRBV6-1 and TRBJ2-5, with 9 bases fitting TRBD1. Per germline, CDR1 MNHNS and CDR2 SASEGT. Trimming cost V 5 bases and J 0 bases; bases outside gene matches: 13. CDR3 length equals 18 residues. The CDR3 nucleotides read TGTGCCAGCAGTCCGGGACAGGGTTCATCTTGGTACCAAGAGACCCAGTACTTC. Encoded protein: CASSPGQGSSWYQETQYF.

The chain has TRBV28 and TRBJ2-3; D is perhaps TRBD2 (5 bases). The CDR3 sequence is 15 residues long. Trimming took 6 bases from V and 1 from J, leaving 14 bases between them. CDR1 and CDR2 from the germline V gene are MDHEN and SYDVKM. The CDR3, as DNA: TGTGCCAGCAGGGAGGACTCAACCCGCACAGATACGCAGTATTTT. It yields the protein CASREDSTRTDTQYF. Full variable domain (outside the CDR3, taken from reference TRBV28 and TRBJ2-3): DVKVTQSSRYLVKRTGEKVFLECVQDMDHENMFWYRQDPGLGLRLIYFSYDVKMKEKGDIPEGYSVSREKKERFSLILESASTNQTSMYLCASREDSTRTDTQYFGPGTRLTVL.

This clonotype was counted a few times. The chain employs TRBV28 and TRBJ2-1; 8 bases are a match to TRBD1. V lost 7 bases and J lost 8; bases outside the gene matches: 4. The germline gives CDR1 MDHEN, CDR2 SYDVKM. This CDR3 is 12 amino acids long. The CDR3 DNA is TGTGCCAGCACGGACAGGGTAGATGAGCAGTTCTTC. Its translation: CASTDRVDEQFF.

The J gene is TRBJ2-7, the V gene TRBV28; 9 bases are shared with TRBD2. The end of the DNA is better explained by TRBJ2-5, so the J call may be wrong. Germline loops: CDR1 MDHEN, CDR2 SYDVKM. This CDR3 comprises 14 residues. The DNA of the CDR3 is TGTGCCAGCAGTTGGCTAGCGGGACGGAAGACCCAGTACTTC. Translating it yields CASSWLAGRKTQYF.

The rearrangement joins TRBV5-1 to TRBJ2-3, with 8 positions matching TRBD2. Unmatched junction bases numbered 6, after V lost 0 bases and J lost 0 bases. Germline CDR1 is SGHRS and CDR2 is YFSETQ. The CDR3 consists of 17 residues. CDR3 protein: CASSLASGGDSTDTQYF. For the CDR3, the DNA is TGCGCCAGCAGCTTGGCTTCCGGGGGGGATAGCACAGATACGCAGTATTTT.

The chain links TRBV7-9 to TRBJ2-2; D is unclear. CDR1 is SEHNR and CDR2 is FQNEAQ in the germline V gene (reference sequence). This CDR3 is 15 amino acids long. Trimming shortened V by 0 bases and J by 5 bases, and 10 bases separated the two germline ends. The CDR3 loop is CASSLALTRTGELFF. CDR3 sequence (DNA): TGTGCCAGCAGCTTAGCGCTAACGCGGACCGGGGAGCTGTTTTTT. Drawing the rest from reference TRBV7-9 and TRBJ2-2, the complete variable domain is DTGVSQNPRHKITKRGQNVTFRCDPISEHNRLYWYRQTLGQGPEFLTYFQNEAQLEKSRLLSDRFSAERPKGSFSTLEIQRTEQGDSAMYLCASSLALTRTGELFFGEGSRLTVL.

The gene calls are TRBV20-1 and TRBJ2-7, with no clear D. CDR3 length equals 10 residues. V was clipped by 3 bases and J by 5 bases, with 5 bases between them. CDR1 is DFQATT and CDR2 is SNEGSKA in the germline V gene (reference sequence). DNA of the CDR3: TGCAGTGCTAGGCCCCACGAGCAGTACTTC. As protein: CSARPHEQYF.

There are many counts of this clonotype. An end of the junction does not agree with germline; a read error may underlie this. The chain combines TRBV7-9 with TRBJ2-7, with D uncertain. The V gene's germline CDR1 is SEHNR and CDR2 FQNEAQ (reference sequence). The CDR3 totals 13 residues. In DNA form, the CDR3 reads TGCGCCAGCAGCTTGGGAACAACCTACGAGCAGTACTTC. This encodes CASSLGTTYEQYF.

This chain links TRBV7-2 with TRBJ2-1, with no clear D. The germline V and J ends were trimmed by 1 base and 9 bases, with 7 bases remaining between them. Germline V gene lookup returns CDR1 SGHTA and CDR2 FQGNSA. CDR3 length: 12 residues. This chain's CDR3 is CASSLVWGEQFF. The CDR3, as DNA: TGTGCCAGCAGCTTAGTGTGGGGTGAGCAGTTCTTC.

This clonotype showed up just a few times. The chain is built from TRBV10-3 and TRBJ2-2; D ambiguous. Germline assignment: CDR1 ENHRY and CDR2 SYGVKD. The length of the CDR3 is 13 residues. The V end was cut by 0 bases, the J end by 3 bases, with 2 bases between. CDR3 DNA sequence: TGTGCCATCAGTGAGTCGGACACCGGGGAGCTGTTTTTT. Amino acid sequence: CAISESDTGELFF.

This clonotype was detected only a few times. The chain joins TRBV20-1 to TRBJ2-5; tentatively, D is TRBD1 or TRBD2 (5 bases each). Per germline, CDR1 DFQATT and CDR2 SNEGSKA (reference sequence). The V end was cut by 5 bases, the J end by 2 bases, with 15 bases between. This CDR3 has 14 amino acids. CDR3 protein: CSAGRPGRQETQYF. CDR3 bases: TGCAGTGCTGGAAGACCGGGACGGCAAGAGACCCAGTACTTC.

The J gene is TRBJ2-1, the V gene TRBV24-1, with D unclear. The DNA end is a closer match to TRBJ2-7, so the J assignment may be wrong. This CDR3 has 12 residues. From germline, CDR1 is KGHDR and CDR2 SFDVKD. The CDR3 DNA is TGTGCCACCAGTGATTTTAGTAATGAGCAGTACTTC. As protein: CATSDFSNEQYF.

V usage is TRBV20-1 and J usage is TRBJ2-1; no firm D call. Trimming left V 6 bases short and J 6 bases short, with 12 bases between. Looked up from germline, CDR1 is DFQATT and CDR2 is SNEGSKA (reference sequence). The CDR3 has 12 residues. The CDR3 nucleotides are TGCAGTGCCCGGCGGAGTTTCAATGAGCAGTTCTTC. This sequence encodes CSARRSFNEQFF.

This clonotype was seen more than once but under ten times. V is TRBV5-1 and J is TRBJ2-5; TRBD2 is a possible D gene (6 bases). The germline gives CDR1 SGHRS, CDR2 YFSETQ. This CDR3 is 14 amino acids long. Trimming shortened V by 0 bases and J by 5 bases, and 11 bases separated the two germline ends. The CDR3 spells CASSLGLGLETQYF. CDR3 coding DNA: TGCGCCAGCAGCTTGGGACTAGGGCTTGAGACCCAGTACTTC.

Points on this clonotype: The junction does not match germline at one end; this may be a read error. V usage is TRBV7-9 and J usage is TRBJ2-5; possibly TRBD1 or TRBD2 for D (5 bases each). The V gene's germline CDR1 is SEHNR and CDR2 FQNEAQ (reference sequence). This CDR3 contains 17 residues. The CDR3 loop reads CACSLVGTSGIQETQYF. The CDR3 DNA sequence: TGTGCCTGCAGCTTAGTAGGGACCTCGGGGATCCAAGAGACCCAGTACTTC.